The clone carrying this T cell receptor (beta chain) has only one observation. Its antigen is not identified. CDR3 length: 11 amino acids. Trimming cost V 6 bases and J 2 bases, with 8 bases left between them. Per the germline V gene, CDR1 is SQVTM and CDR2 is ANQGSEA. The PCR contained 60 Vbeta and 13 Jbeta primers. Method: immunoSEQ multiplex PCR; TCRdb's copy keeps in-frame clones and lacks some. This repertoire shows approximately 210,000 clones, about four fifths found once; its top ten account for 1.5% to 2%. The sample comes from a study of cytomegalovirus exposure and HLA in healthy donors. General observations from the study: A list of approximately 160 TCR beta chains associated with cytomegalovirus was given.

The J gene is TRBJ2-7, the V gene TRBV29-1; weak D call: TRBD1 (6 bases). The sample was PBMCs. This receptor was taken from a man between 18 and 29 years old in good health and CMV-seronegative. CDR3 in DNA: TGCAGCGTCAGGGGTACCTACGAGCAGTACTTC. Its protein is CSVRGTYEQYF.